This T cell receptor beta chain is drawn from a study of T cells in Graves' hyperthyroidism and ophthalmopathy. There are 13 residues in the CDR3. Per the germline V gene, CDR1 is SGHRS and CDR2 is YFSETQ. Amplification of TCR beta CDR3 regions was performed using RNA transcripts as template. HTBI primers were used for first-round RT-PCR of the TCR CDR3. Each CDR3 protein gets one entry after TCRdb re-called the multiplex PCR reads with MiXCR. This repertoire shows over 500,000 distinct CDR3 sequences, more than 15% found once; its top ten account for roughly 15%. This clonotype has ten or more counts. A junction end diverges from the germline sequence, so it may reflect a read error.

The clonotype comes from a woman between 18 and 30 years old with Graves' ophthalmopathy. The chain is built from TRBV5-1 and TRBJ2-7; tentatively, D is TRBD2 (5 bases). Sequenced material: blood. The CDR3: CASSVGETYEQYF. CDR3 in DNA: TGTGCCAGCAGTGTCGGGGAGACCTACGAGCAGTACTTC.